This TCR beta chain was identified in a study of post-analysis software for immune sequencing data (dated by TCRdb to the mid-2010s). Looking at the study overall: The recorded disease courses included relapsing-remitting, secondary progressive and progressive-relapsing multiple sclerosis, and some patients had no subtype annotation. A subset of samples was prepared in parallel using single-end sample barcoding, then pooled and co-amplified after Illumina adapter ligation. The patient repertoires were compared against about 10 previously published healthy control repertoires obtained from donors aged roughly 6 to 28 years. Broader findings and caveats from the paper: The multiple sclerosis patient group was slightly younger than the control group. Direct clustering with F measure revealed strong co-clustering of samples prepared in the same batch, which led to a batch-effect correction. Significantly lower normalized Chao1 diversity was found in multiple sclerosis patients than in controls, suggesting substantial peripheral T-cell clonal expansion.

To prepare the library, PCR was applied. Sequenced on an Illumina HiSeq 2500. Unique molecular identifiers were incorporated into TCR beta cDNA libraries to reduce PCR and sequencing biases. Some 500,000 cDNA molecules were obtained for every 1 to 10 million input T cells, so each molecule roughly corresponded to one T cell. The patient libraries were prepared and sequenced using the same protocol as the earlier healthy control dataset. Samples belonging to the same batch were prepared together, multiplexed and sequenced on a shared HiSeq lane. The source study handled its data this way. Raw barcoded reads were processed with MIGEC, and single-read molecular identifier groups were discarded before consensus assembly and CDR3 extraction. Clonotype tables were post-analysed with VDJtools, and diversity was normalized by down-sampling all datasets to the smallest sample size. To correct batch-related cross-sample contamination, repertoire overlap clustering matched CDR3 amino acid sequences but not nucleotide sequences. TCRdb reran the public reads through fastp at Q25 and MiXCR, keeping productive beta chains. For every CDR3 protein sequence, its rows merge into one entry that carries the most common genes and DNA. The V and J calls and clone size come from TCRdb's table, not from the authors' own analysis. The sample has approximately 440,000 distinct CDR3 sequences on record, around 40% of them singletons. The ten most abundant clones make up about an eighth of the sample.

To demonstrate the VDJtools post-analysis software, TCR beta repertoires were profiled from the peripheral blood of 13 young patients with multiple sclerosis. The multiple sclerosis patients were children and adolescents between roughly 6 and 17 years of age. As for this clonotype: Its antigen remains undetermined. No base quality information exists; no much larger clone differs at one position.

This receptor was identified in a girl aged 5-17 years with multiple sclerosis. The source material was blood.

The sequence in DNA is TGTGCCAGCAGATCTTCCGCTAGCGGCTACGAGCAGTACTTC. It encodes CASRSSASGYEQYF. The sequence is built from TRBV12-3 or TRBV12-4 and TRBJ2-7; the junction holds 7 bases that match TRBD2. The CDR3 contains 14 residues, cysteine and phenylalanine counted. The read is trimmed to its CDR3 DNA, 42 bases read in frame from base 1. For this chain, trimming is 6 bases at the V end and 3 bases at the J end, and the number of junction bases without a gene match is 8.